This T cell receptor beta chain was identified in a study of breast tumors, draining lymph nodes, adjacent tissues. This clonotype was recorded at least ten times. TCRdb ran MiXCR on the multiplex PCR reads and lists one entry per CDR3 protein. The sample contains 150,000 to 200,000 distinct CDR3 sequences, approximately 30% of which appear only once. Breast cancer patients provided tissue from their axillary draining lymph nodes. The clonotype comes from a female donor with breast cancer. Some clones in this sample may be carry-over from other donors' samples. Sequencing was performed on axillary lymph node tissue.

CDR3 nucleotides: TGTGCCAGCACCCCGGGACTAGCGGGCTACGAGCAGTACTTC. Its translation: CASTPGLAGYEQYF. The chain has TRBV5-4 and TRBJ2-7; 12 bases line up with TRBD2. J lost 3 bases, V lost 6 bases, and 4 bases had no gene match. Germline CDR1 reads SGHNT; CDR2 reads YYREEE (reference sequence). The CDR3 totals 14 residues.